This T cell receptor (beta chain) was observed in a study of blood T cell repertoires in COVID-19. Overall study: COVID-19 samples collected from the United States, Italy and Spain covered acute and convalescent phases.

Germline CDR1 reads SGHNT; CDR2 reads YYREEE (reference sequence). Trimming removed 3 bases at V and 5 bases at J, with 8 bases between. The CDR3 contains 12 residues. Those who participated ranged in age from roughly 18 to 89 years and resided in about two dozen US areas. Participant-reported clinical history was the basis for cohort assignment. Cohort 3 recovery required two negative PCRs, clearance, or symptom resolution. The data were produced by immunoSEQ multiplex PCR, yet TCRdb's version contains in-frame clones alone and is incomplete. Here the sample spans roughly 300,000 clones, roughly nine tenths being singletons.

The chain recombines TRBV5-4 with TRBJ1-1; D not resolved. This clonotype originated in a woman aged 25 to 45 who had recovered from COVID-19. Sequencing input: PBMCs or T cells enriched from blood (not recorded which). CDR3 sequence: CASSSSPTEAFF. DNA for the CDR3: TGTGCCAGCAGCTCTAGTCCGACTGAAGCTTTCTTT.